A selection of T cell receptor beta chains follows, all from one sample in a study of cytomegalovirus exposure and HLA in healthy donors. Method: immunoSEQ multiplex PCR; TCRdb's copy keeps in-frame clones and lacks some. The sample records roughly 100,000 clones, roughly 71% being singletons. Sequenced input: PBMCs. Receptors were obtained from a woman aged 18-29 years in good health and CMV-seropositive. CDR3s leave out the opening cysteine and the closing phenylalanine or tryptophan. The D gene is left open where the match is weak.

J gene	CDR3 length	D gene	V gene	CDR3 protein
TRBJ1-2	13	NA	TRBV19	ASSRRWGAGNGYT
TRBJ2-1	11	TRBD2	TRBV6-5	ASRSGRAGEQF
TRBJ1-4	12	NA	TRBV9	ASSPQGGVEKLF
TRBJ2-2	15	TRBD2	TRBV9	ASSVDPPAGVTGELF
TRBJ2-2	9	NA	TRBV6-1	ASLDSGELF
TRBJ1-4	11	NA	TRBV6-1	ARRTVSNEKLF
TRBJ1-3	10	NA	TRBV27	ASRSSGNTIY
TRBJ1-3	15	NA	TRBV9	ASSVGGSQISGNTIY
TRBJ2-3	12	NA	TRBV9	ASSTRTYRDTQY
TRBJ2-1	12	TRBD2	TRBV29-1	SVARLAGDNEQF
TRBJ2-7	11	NA	TRBV6-5	ACTSGSAYEQY
TRBJ1-5	14	NA	TRBV6-1	ASSEAPGGLGQPQH
TRBJ2-1	11	TRBD2	TRBV6-4	ASSEREYNEQF
TRBJ1-2	11	NA	TRBV7-3	ASSTGGNYGYT
TRBJ1-2	10	NA	TRBV28	VCSGTNYGYT
TRBJ2-7	13	NA	TRBV28	ASRPTVGSSYEQY
TRBJ2-7	14	NA	TRBV11-2	ASSASGLTRAYEQY
TRBJ1-2	12	NA	TRBV6-1	ASSEVEGRYGYT
TRBJ1-1	12	NA	TRBV5-1	ASSYSRPTEKAF
TRBJ1-5	12	TRBD1	TRBV19	ASRLTGGKQPQH
TRBJ1-5	15	NA	TRBV2	ASSPIGAGVGNQPQH
TRBJ2-5	13	NA	TRBV4-3	ASSQDIGDGETQY
TRBJ2-5	11	NA	TRBV5-1	ASSEGHKETQY
TRBJ1-1	12	NA	TRBV7-3	ASILTPGVTEAF
TRBJ2-6	14	TRBD1	TRBV4-3	ASSQDRGSGANVLT
TRBJ2-5	18	NA	TRBV1	TSSQERAGGPSDPGETQY
TRBJ2-1	13	TRBD1	TRBV5-1	ASSLTGDASERQF
TRBJ1-1	11	NA	TRBV9	ASSPRSDTEAF
TRBJ2-7	13	NA	TRBV9	ASSVGSGKNYEQY
TRBJ2-7	11	NA	TRBV10-1	ATPGDRTYEQY
TRBJ2-1	12	TRBD1	TRBV5-1	ASSFPGQYNEQF
TRBJ2-5	12	TRBD2	TRBV28	ASQTSGPQETQY
TRBJ2-4	11	NA	TRBV6-5	ASTGGQGAIRY
TRBJ2-1	11	TRBD1	TRBV7-2	ASSWDRFNEQF
TRBJ2-5	9	NA	TRBV29-1	SVGRQETQY
TRBJ2-3	14	TRBD2	TRBV18	ASSPPIGLETDTQY
TRBJ2-2	14	NA	TRBV9	ASSVATGIDTGELF
TRBJ2-3	11	TRBD1	TRBV7-3	ASGTGSLDTQY
TRBJ1-4	12	NA	TRBV9	ASSGGGLNEKLF
TRBJ1-2	12	NA	TRBV2	ASSQPGFSYGYT
TRBJ1-2	14	TRBD1	TRBV19	ASSMTWTGGDYGYT
TRBJ1-3	14	NA	TRBV7-2	ASSLGVGSSGNTIY
TRBJ2-2	12	TRBD1	TRBV9	ASSPSGGTGELF
TRBJ2-5	14	TRBD2	TRBV19	ASRPGLAPRQETQY
TRBJ2-3	13	NA	TRBV5-1	ASSLVPESTDTQY
TRBJ2-2	15	TRBD2	TRBV5-4	ASSRFGSGGNTGELF
TRBJ1-2	12	NA	TRBV19	ASSIRGTPYGYT
TRBJ1-1	12	NA	TRBV29-1	SVFRRVVNTEAF
TRBJ2-7	13	NA	TRBV19	ASSPRGASAAEQY
TRBJ2-7	13	TRBD1	TRBV9	ASSVGTGGLYEQY
TRBJ2-1	15	NA	TRBV7-8	ASSLVGGGASYNEQF
TRBJ1-5	14	TRBD1	TRBV18	ASSPPGTGGNQPQH
TRBJ1-4	12	TRBD1	TRBV18	ASSQQGAGEKLF
TRBJ2-2	13	NA	TRBV4-3	ASSQAVADTGELF